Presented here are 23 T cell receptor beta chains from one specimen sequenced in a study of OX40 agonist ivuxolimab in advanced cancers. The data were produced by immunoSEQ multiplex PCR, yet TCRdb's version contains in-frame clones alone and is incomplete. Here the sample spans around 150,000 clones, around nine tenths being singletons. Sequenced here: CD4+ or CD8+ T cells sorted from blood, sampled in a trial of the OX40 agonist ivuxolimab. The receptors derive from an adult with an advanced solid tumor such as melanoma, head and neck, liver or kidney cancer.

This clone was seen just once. In nucleotides, the CDR3 is TGTGCCAGCCGGGGGACAGATACGCAGTATTTT. Its translation is CASRGTDTQYF. The gene calls are TRBV28 and TRBJ2-3; D might be TRBD2 (6 bases). CDR1 MDHEN and CDR2 SYDVKM come from the germline V gene. The CDR3 spans 11 residues. The V end was cut by 8 bases, the J end by 3 bases, with 6 bases between.

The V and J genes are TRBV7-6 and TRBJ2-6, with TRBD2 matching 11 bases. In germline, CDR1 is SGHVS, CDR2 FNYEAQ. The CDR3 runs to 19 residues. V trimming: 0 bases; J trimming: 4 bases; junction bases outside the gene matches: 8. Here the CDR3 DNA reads TGTGCCAGCAGCTTAGCCGGGACTAGCGGCACGGGAGGGGCCAACGTCCTGACTTTC. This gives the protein CASSLAGTSGTGGANVLTF.

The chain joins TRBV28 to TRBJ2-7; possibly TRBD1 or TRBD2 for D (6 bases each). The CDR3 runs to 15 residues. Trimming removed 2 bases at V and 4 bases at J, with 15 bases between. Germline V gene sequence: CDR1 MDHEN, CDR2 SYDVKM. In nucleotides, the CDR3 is TGTGCCAGCAGTTTAGGAGGGGGTGTGGGTTACGAGCAGTACTTC. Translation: CASSLGGGVGYEQYF.

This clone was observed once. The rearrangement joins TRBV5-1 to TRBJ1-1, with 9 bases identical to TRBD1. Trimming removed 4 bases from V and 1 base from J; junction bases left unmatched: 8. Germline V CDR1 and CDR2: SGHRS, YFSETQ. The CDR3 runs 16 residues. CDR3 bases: TGCGCCAGCAGCCACCTACCGGGACAGGGGAACACTGAAGCTTTCTTT. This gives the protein CASSHLPGQGNTEAFF. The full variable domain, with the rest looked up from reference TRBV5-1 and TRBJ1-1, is KAGVTQTPRYLIKTRGQQVTLSCSPISGHRSVSWYQQTPGQGLQFLFEYFSETQRNKGNFPGRFSGRQFSNSRSEMNVSTLELGDSALYLCASSHLPGQGNTEAFFGQGTRLTVV.

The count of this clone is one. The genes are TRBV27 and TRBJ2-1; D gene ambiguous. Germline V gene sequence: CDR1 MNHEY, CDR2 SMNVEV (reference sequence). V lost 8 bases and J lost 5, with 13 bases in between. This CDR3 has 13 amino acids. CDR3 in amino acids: CASAHNLNNEQFF. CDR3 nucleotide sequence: TGTGCCAGCGCCCACAACCTGAACAATGAGCAGTTCTTC.

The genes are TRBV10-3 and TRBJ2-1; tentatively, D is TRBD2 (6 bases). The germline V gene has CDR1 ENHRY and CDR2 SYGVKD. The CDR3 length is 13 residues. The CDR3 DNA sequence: TGTACCTCCGGGGGTAGGGGCTTCGATGAGCAGTTCTTC. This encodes CTSGGRGFDEQFF.

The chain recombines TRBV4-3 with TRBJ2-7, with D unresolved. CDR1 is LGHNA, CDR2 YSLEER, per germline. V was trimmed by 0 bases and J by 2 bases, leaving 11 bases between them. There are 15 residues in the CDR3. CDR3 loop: CASSQERNTAYEQYF. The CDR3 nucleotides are TGCGCCAGCAGCCAAGAGAGGAACACAGCCTACGAGCAGTACTTC.

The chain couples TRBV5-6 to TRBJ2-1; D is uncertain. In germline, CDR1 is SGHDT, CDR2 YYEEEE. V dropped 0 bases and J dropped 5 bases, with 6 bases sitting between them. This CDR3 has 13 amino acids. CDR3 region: CASSLVENNEQFF. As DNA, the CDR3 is TGTGCCAGCAGCTTGGTGGAGAACAATGAGCAGTTCTTC.

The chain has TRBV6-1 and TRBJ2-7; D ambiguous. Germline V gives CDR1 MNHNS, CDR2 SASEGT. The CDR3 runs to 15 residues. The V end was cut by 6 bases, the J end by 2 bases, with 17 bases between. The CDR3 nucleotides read TGTGCCAGCAGGAGTTTGTTATCGGTTGCCTACGAGCAGTACTTC. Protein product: CASRSLLSVAYEQYF.

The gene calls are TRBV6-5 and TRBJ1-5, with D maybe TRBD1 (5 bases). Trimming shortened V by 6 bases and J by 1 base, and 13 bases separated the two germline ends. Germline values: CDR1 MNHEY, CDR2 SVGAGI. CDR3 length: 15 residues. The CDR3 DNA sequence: TGTGCCAGCAGGACTGGGACGGGGAGCAATCAGCCCCAGCATTTT. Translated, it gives CASRTGTGSNQPQHF.

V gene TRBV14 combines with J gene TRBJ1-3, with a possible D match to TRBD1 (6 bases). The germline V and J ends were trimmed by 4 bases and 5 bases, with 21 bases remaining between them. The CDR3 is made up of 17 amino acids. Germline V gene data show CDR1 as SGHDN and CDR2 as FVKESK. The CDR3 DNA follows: TGTGCCAGCAGCCCGAATTTAGGAGCCGGGGGCCGAAACACCATATATTTT. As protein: CASSPNLGAGGRNTIYF. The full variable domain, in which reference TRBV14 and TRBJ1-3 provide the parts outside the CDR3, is EAGVTQFPSHSVIEKGQTVTLRCDPISGHDNLYWYRRVMGKEIKFLLHFVKESKQDESGMPNNRFLAERTGGTYSTLKVQPAELEDSGVYFCASSPNLGAGGRNTIYFGEGSWLTVV.

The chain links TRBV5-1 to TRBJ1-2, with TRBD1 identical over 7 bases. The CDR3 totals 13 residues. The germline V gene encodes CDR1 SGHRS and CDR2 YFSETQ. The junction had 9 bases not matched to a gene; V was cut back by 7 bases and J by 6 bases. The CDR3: CASGEGATNGYTF. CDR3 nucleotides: TGCGCCAGCGGGGAGGGGGCGACTAATGGCTACACCTTC.

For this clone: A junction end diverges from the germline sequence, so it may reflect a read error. The CDR3 bases are TGCGCCAGCAGCAAAGAACCGGGGAACACTGAAGCTTTCTTT. It specifies CASSKEPGNTEAFF. The chain carries TRBV4-3 and TRBJ1-1; D gene unclear. CDR3 length equals 14 residues. The V gene's germline CDR1 is LGHNA and CDR2 YSLEER.

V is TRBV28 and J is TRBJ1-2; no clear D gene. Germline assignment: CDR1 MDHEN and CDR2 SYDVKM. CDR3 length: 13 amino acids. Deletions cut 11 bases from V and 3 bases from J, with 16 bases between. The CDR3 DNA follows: TGTGCCTCCTCGGTAGAGTCTGACTATGGCTACACCTTC. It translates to CASSVESDYGYTF.

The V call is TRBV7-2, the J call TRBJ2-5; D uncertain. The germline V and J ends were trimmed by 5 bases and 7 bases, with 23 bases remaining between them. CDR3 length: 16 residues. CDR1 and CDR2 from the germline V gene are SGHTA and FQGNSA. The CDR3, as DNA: TGTGCCAGCAGCCCTCGTTCAGGTCGGGCGAGAGGGACCCAGTACTTC. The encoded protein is CASSPRSGRARGTQYF.

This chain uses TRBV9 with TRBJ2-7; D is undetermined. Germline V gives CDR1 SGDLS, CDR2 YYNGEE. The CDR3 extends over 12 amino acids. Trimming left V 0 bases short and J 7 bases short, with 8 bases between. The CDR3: CASSVDGLEQYF. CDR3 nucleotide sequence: TGTGCCAGCAGCGTAGATGGGTTAGAGCAGTACTTC.

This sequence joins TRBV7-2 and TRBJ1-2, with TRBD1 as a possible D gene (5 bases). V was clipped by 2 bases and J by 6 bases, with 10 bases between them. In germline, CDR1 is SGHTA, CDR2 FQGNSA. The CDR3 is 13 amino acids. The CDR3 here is CASSLRQGDGYTF. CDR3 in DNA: TGTGCCAGCAGCTTAAGGCAGGGCGATGGCTACACCTTC.

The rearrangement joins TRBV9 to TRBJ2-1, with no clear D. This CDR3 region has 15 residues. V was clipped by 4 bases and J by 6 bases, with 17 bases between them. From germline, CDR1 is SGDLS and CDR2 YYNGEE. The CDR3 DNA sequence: TGTGCCAGCAGCTTTCCCGGAACACCTAGCAATGAGCAGTTCTTC. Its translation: CASSFPGTPSNEQFF.

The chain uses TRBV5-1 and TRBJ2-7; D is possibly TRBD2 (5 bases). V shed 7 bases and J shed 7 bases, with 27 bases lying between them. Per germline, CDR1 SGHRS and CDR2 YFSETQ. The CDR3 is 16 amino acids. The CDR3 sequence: CASSDASKMASGEQYF. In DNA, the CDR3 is TGCGCCAGCTCAGATGCTAGTAAGATGGCTTCGGGGGAGCAGTACTTC.

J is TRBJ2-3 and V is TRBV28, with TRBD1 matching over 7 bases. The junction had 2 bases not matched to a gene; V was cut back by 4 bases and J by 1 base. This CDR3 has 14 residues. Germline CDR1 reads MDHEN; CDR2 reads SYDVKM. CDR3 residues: CASSSGQGTDTQYF. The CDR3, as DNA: TGTGCCAGCAGTTCAGGACAGGGCACAGATACGCAGTATTTT.

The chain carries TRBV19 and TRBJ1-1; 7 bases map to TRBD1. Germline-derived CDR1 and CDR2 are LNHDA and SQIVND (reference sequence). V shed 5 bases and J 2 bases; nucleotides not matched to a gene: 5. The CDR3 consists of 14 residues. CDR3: CASSGGQRNTEAFF. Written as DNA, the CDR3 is TGTGCCAGTAGTGGGGGACAGAGAAACACTGAAGCTTTCTTT. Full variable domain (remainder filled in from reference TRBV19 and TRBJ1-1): DGGITQSPKYLFRKEGQNVTLSCEQNLNHDAMYWYRQDPGQGLRLIYYSQIVNDFQKGDIAEGYSVSREKKESFPLTVTSAQKNPTAFYLCASSGGQRNTEAFFGQGTRLTVV.

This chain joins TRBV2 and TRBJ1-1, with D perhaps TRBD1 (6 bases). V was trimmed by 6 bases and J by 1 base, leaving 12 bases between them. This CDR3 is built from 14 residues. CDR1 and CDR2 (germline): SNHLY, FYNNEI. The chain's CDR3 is CASRAGHTNTEAFF. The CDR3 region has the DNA TGTGCCAGCAGGGCGGGACATACGAACACTGAAGCTTTCTTT. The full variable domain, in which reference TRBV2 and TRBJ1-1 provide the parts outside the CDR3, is EPEVTQTPSHQVTQMGQEVILRCVPISNHLYFYWYRQILGQKVEFLVSFYNNEISEKSEIFDDQFSVERPDGSNFTLKIRSTKLEDSAMYFCASRAGHTNTEAFFGQGTRLTVV.

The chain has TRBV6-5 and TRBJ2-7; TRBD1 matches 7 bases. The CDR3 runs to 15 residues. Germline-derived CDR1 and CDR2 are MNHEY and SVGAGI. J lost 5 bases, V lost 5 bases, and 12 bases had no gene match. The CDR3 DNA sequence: TGTGCCAGCAGTAGACAAAGGGGGCCCGGAGACGAGCAGTACTTC. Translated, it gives CASSRQRGPGDEQYF.